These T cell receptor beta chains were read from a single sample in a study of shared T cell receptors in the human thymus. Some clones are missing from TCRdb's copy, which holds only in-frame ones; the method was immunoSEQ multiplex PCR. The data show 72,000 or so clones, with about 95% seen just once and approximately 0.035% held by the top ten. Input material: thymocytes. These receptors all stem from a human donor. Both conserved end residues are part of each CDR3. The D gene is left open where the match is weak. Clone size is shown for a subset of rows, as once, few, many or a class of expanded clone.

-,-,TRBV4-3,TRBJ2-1,CASSQGQRCGNEQFF,TGCGCCAGCAGCCAAGGACAGAGATGTGGGAATGAGCAGTTCTTC
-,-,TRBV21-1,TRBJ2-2,CASSKKRTQGPKNTGELFF,TGTGCCAGCAGCAAAAAAAGGACACAGGGTCCGAAGAACACCGGGGAGCTGTTTTTT
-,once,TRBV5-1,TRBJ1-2,CASSLETRPRIYGYTF,TGCGCCAGCAGCTTGGAGACGAGGCCGAGGATCTATGGCTACACCTTC
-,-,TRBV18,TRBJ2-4,CASSPAVRGSVNIQYF,TGTGCCAGCTCACCCGCAGTTAGGGGGTCTGTAAACATTCAGTACTTC
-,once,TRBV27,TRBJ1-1,CASSSGTMNTEAFF,TGTGCCAGCAGCTCGGGAACGATGAACACTGAAGCTTTCTTT
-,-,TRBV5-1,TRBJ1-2,CASSLGQDAYGYTF,TGCGCCAGCAGCTTGGGCCAGGACGCGTATGGCTACACCTTC
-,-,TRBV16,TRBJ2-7,CASSQSWGRGLCEQYF,TGTGCCAGCAGCCAATCGTGGGGCAGGGGTTTGTGCGAGCAGTACTTC
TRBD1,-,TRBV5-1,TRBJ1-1,CASSFRDRESEAFF,TGCGCCAGCAGCTTTAGGGACAGGGAGTCTGAAGCTTTCTTT
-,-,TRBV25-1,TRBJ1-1,CASSELLEGWGTEAFF,TGTGCCAGCAGTGAATTATTAGAGGGATGGGGGACTGAAGCTTTCTTT
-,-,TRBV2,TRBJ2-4,CASNLLGQGQNIQYF,TGTGCCAGCAACCTCCTTGGGCAGGGACAAAACATTCAGTACTTC
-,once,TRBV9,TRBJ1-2,CASSHTGPLGGYTF,TGTGCCAGCAGCCACACCGGGCCCTTAGGGGGCTACACCTTC
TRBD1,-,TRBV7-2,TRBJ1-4,CASSPGQGATNEKLFF,TGTGCCAGCAGCCCCGGACAGGGTGCAACTAATGAAAAACTGTTTTTT
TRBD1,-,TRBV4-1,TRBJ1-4,CASSQARRTGGHEKLFF,TGCGCCAGCAGCCAAGCGCGGCGGACAGGGGGCCATGAAAAACTGTTTTTT
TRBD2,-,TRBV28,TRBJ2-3,CASVSRGGRTDTQYF,TGTGCCAGCGTTAGTCGGGGGGGGCGCACAGATACGCAGTATTTT
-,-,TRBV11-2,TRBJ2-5,CASSPPGGEKTQYF,TGTGCCAGCAGCCCGCCTGGGGGCGAGAAGACCCAGTACTTC
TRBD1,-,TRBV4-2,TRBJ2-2,CASSRRTGEHGELFF,TGTGCCAGCAGCCGGCGGACAGGGGAACACGGGGAGCTGTTTTTT
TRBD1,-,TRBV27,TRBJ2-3,CASSLVGGDREGLTDTQYF,TGTGCCAGCAGTTTGGTCGGTGGGGACAGGGAGGGGCTCACAGATACGCAGTATTTT
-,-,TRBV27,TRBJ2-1,CASSLYGGHYNEQFF,TGTGCCAGCAGTTTATATGGGGGGCATTACAATGAGCAGTTCTTC
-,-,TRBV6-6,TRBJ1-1,CASTGKQGTEAFF,TGTGCCAGCACAGGGAAACAAGGGACTGAAGCTTTCTTT
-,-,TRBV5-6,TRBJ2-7,CASSLLGQLKNSYEQYF,TGTGCCAGCAGCTTGCTAGGCCAGCTTAAAAACTCCTACGAGCAGTACTTC
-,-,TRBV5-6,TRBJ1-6,CASSLGQRSSYNSPLHF,TGTGCCAGCAGCCTGGGACAACGGAGCTCCTATAATTCACCCCTCCACTTT
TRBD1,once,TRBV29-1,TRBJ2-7,CSARKGQNPYEQYF,TGCAGCGCCCGGAAGGGACAGAACCCATACGAGCAGTACTTC
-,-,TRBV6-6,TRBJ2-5,CASSYSGSVEETQYF,TGTGCCAGCAGTTACTCAGGGTCTGTGGAAGAGACCCAGTACTTC
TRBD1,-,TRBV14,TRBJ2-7,CASSRPRDRGRENEQYF,TGTGCCAGCAGCCGACCCAGGGACAGGGGGCGGGAAAACGAGCAGTACTTC
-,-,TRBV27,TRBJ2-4,CASSFRAVLAKNIQYF,TGTGCCAGCAGTTTTAGGGCAGTGCTAGCCAAAAACATTCAGTACTTC
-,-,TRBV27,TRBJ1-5,CASSYALGVLSNQPQHF,TGTGCCAGCAGTTATGCCCTTGGGGTCCTTAGCAATCAGCCCCAGCATTTT
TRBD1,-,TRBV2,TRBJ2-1,CATFRQGSYNEQFF,TGTGCCACATTCAGACAGGGCTCCTACAATGAGCAGTTCTTC
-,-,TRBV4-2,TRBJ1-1,CASSALRENTEAFF,TGTGCCAGCAGTGCCCTGAGGGAGAACACTGAAGCTTTCTTT
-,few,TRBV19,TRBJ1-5,CASSMGGTIGNQPQHF,TGTGCCAGTAGTATGGGGGGTACTATTGGCAATCAGCCCCAGCATTTT
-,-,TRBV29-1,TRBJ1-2,CSVEVNSGNYGYTF,TGCAGCGTTGAAGTTAATTCCGGGAACTATGGCTACACCTTC
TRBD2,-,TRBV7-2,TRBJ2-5,CASSRRLAAETQYF,TGTGCCAGCAGCCGTAGACTAGCTGCAGAGACCCAGTACTTC
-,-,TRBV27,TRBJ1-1,CASSLGRNNTEAFF,TGTGCCAGCAGTTTGGGACGGAATAACACTGAAGCTTTCTTT
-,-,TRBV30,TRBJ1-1,CAWSHKDRTEAFF,TGTGCCTGGAGTCACAAGGATCGCACTGAAGCTTTCTTT
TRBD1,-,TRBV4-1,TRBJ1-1,CASSQGQGLTEAFF,TGCGCCAGCAGCCAAGGACAGGGGTTAACTGAAGCTTTCTTT
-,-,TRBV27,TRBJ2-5,CASKPTEQYRQETQYF,TGTGCCAGCAAGCCCACGGAACAATACCGACAAGAGACCCAGTACTTC
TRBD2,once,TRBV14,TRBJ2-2,CASSPLAGANTGELFF,TGTGCCAGCAGCCCCTTAGCGGGGGCGAACACCGGGGAGCTGTTTTTT
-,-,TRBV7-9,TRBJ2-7,CASSLVEHVSGGTVYEQYF,TGTGCCAGCAGCTTAGTGGAACATGTATCCGGGGGCACGGTCTACGAGCAGTACTTC
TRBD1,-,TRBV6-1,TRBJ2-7,CAGRDSGEQYF,TGTGCCGGCCGGGACAGCGGCGAGCAGTACTTC
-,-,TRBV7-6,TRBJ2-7,CASSNRAESNPSKYEQYF,TGTGCCAGCAGCAACCGGGCAGAGTCCAATCCTTCAAAATACGAGCAGTACTTC
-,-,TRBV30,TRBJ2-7,CAWSVGRGSYEQYF,TGTGCCTGGAGTGTAGGACGCGGCTCCTACGAGCAGTACTTC